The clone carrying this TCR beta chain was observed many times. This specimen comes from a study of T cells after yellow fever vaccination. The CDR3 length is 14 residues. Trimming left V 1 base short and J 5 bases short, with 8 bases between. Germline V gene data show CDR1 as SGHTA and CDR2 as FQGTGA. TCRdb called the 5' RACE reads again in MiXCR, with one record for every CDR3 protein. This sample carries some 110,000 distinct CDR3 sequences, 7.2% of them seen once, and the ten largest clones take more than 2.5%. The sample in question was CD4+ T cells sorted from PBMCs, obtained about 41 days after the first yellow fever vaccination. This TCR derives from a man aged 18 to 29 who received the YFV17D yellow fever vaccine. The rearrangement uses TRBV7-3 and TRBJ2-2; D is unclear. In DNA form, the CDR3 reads TGTGCCAGCAGCTTAAGGCCTCGGACCGGGGAGCTGTTTTTT. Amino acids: CASSLRPRTGELFF. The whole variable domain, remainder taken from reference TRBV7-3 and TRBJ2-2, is GAGVSQTPSNKVTEKGKYVELRCDPISGHTALYWYRQSLGQGPEFLIYFQGTGAADDSGLPNDRFFAVRPEGSVSTLKIQRTERGDSAVYLCASSLRPRTGELFFGEGSRLTVL.